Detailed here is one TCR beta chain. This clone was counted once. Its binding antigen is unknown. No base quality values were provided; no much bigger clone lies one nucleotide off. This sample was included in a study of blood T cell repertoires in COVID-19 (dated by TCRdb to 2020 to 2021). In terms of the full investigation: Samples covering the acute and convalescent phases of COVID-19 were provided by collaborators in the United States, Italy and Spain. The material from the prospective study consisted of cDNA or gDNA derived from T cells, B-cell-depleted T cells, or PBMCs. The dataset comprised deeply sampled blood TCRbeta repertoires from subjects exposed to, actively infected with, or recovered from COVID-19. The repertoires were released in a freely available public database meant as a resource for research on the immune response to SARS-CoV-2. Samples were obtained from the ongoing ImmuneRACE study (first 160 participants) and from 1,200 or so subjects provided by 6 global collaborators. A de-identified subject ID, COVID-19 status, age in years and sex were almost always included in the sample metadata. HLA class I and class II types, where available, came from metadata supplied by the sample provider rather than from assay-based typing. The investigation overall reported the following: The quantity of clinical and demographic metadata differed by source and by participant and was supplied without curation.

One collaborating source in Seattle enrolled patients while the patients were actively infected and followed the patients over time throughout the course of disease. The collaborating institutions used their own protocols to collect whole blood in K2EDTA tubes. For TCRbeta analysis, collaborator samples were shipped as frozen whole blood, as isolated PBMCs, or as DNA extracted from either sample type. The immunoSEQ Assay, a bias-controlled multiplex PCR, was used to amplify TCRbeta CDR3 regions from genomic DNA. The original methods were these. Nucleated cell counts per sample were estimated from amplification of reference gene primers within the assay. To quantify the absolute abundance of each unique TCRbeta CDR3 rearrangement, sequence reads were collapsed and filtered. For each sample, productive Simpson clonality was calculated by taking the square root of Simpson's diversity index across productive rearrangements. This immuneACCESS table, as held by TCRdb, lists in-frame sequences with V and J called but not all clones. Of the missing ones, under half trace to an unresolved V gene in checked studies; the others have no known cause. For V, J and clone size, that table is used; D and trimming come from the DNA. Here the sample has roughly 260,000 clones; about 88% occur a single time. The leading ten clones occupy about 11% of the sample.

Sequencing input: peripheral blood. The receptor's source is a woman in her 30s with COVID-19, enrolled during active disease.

The bases read TGTGCCATCAGTACACCACCGGGACTAGCGGGACATACGACCTACGAGCAGTACTTC. Its protein is CAISTPPGLAGHTTYEQYF. In this chain, TRBV10-3 is recombined with TRBJ2-7; 13 bases in between match TRBD2. The CDR3 starts with the cysteine, ends with the phenylalanine, and has 19 residues. Only the CDR3 DNA is retained, 57 bases long and in frame from the first base. From a lookup of the germline V gene, CDR1 and CDR2 are ENHRY and SYGVKD. Germline trimming amounts to 5 bases on V and 2 bases on J, with 15 as the count of junction bases outside the gene matches.